This T cell receptor (beta chain) is drawn from a study of T-cell memory formation after mild COVID-19. The V end lost 0 bases, the J end lost 0 bases, and 13 bases lay between the germline ends. The CDR3 consists of 17 residues. Per the germline V gene, CDR1 is SGHRS and CDR2 is YFSETQ. 5'RACE primed from the constant segment yielded TCR alpha and TCR beta cDNA libraries bearing sample barcodes and UMIs. TCRdb independently ran MiXCR on the 5' RACE reads; one entry per CDR3 protein. The profile covers around 430,000 distinct CDR3 sequences, with about a sixth appearing a single time and about a fifth taken by the ten largest.

The sample taken for sequencing was PBMCs or a T cell subset sorted from them (not recorded which). This clonotype was obtained from a young man who had mild COVID-19 (a few samples of this study predate the infection). Cell type and time point are not known. The chain links TRBV5-1 to TRBJ1-3; D gene ambiguous. The CDR3 sequence is CASSLASGSSSGNTIYF. CDR3 coding DNA: TGCGCCAGCAGCTTGGCCAGCGGCTCGAGCTCTGGAAACACCATATATTTT.